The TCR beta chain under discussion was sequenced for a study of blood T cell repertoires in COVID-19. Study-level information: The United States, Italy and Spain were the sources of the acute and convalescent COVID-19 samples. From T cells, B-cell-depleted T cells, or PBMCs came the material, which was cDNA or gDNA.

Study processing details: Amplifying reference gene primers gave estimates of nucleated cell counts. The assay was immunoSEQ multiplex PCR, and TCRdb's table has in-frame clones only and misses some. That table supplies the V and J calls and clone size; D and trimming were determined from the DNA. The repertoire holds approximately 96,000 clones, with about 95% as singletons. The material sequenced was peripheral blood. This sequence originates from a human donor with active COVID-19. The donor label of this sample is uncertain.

The CDR3 sequence: CASSADPLYEQYF. The DNA for the CDR3 is TGTGCCAGCAGTGCGGATCCCCTCTACGAGCAGTACTTC. The V call is TRBV27, the J call TRBJ2-7; D is undetermined. V was cut by 5 bases and J by 3 bases, with 11 bases left in between. Germline CDR1 reads MNHEY; CDR2 reads SMNVEV (reference sequence). The CDR3 has 13 residues.